This TCR beta chain appears in the sequencing data of a study of blood T cell repertoires in COVID-19. Libraries were prepared by immunoSEQ multiplex PCR; TCRdb keeps only in-frame clonotypes and omits some of them. The top ten hold approximately 4% of the sample, which has around 260,000 clones, 86% seen once. Trimming left V 5 bases short and J 8 bases short, with 13 bases between. Germline values: CDR1 SGHTA, CDR2 FQGNSA. There are 13 residues in the CDR3. The sequence came from a man aged 18 to 30 with active or convalescent COVID-19. Sequencing input: peripheral blood. The rearrangement uses TRBV7-2 and TRBJ1-3; weak D call: TRBD1 (6 bases). CDR3 in amino acids: CASSRGGADTIYF. As DNA, the CDR3 is TGTGCCAGCAGCAGAGGGGGTGCGGACACCATATATTTT.